A selection of T cell receptor beta chains follows, all from one sample in a study of vaccination and CD4 T cells after COVID-19. MiXCR, applied by TCRdb to the PCR reads, yields one record per CDR3 protein. This sample yields roughly 20,000 distinct CDR3 sequences, of which 60% are seen a single time; around 9% belongs to the top ten. No antigen has been assigned to these receptors. The sample was CD4+ T cells from blood, cultured in vitro, taken after SARS-CoV-2 vaccination. These receptor sequences come from a human donor who had recovered from COVID-19. The CDR3 runs from the conserved cysteine through the conserved F or W. D genes are given only for firm matches. Where a row states a size, it is once, few, many or the class of an expanded clone; other rows omit it.

D	J	size	V	DNA	CDR3
-	TRBJ2-7	-	TRBV6-1	TGTGCCAGCAGGGAATGGGCAGGGACCCCTACGTTGTTAGAGCAGTACTTC	CASREWAGTPTLLEQYF
TRBD1	TRBJ1-6	-	TRBV27	TGTGCCAGCAGTTTCAAACCGGGACAGGGAGGTTCACCCCTCCACTTT	CASSFKPGQGGSPLHF
-	TRBJ2-7	-	TRBV2	TGTGCCAGCAGTGAGACAGTAATCTACGAGCAGTACTTC	CASSETVIYEQYF
-	TRBJ1-6	-	TRBV6-1	TGTGCCAGCAGTATAACCACAGGTTTGGATTCACCCCTCCACTTT	CASSITTGLDSPLHF
TRBD2	TRBJ2-4	-	TRBV6-1	TGTGCCAGCAGAGGACTAGCCCAGGGTCAAAACATTCAGTACTTC	CASRGLAQGQNIQYF
-	TRBJ1-2	-	TRBV19	TGTGCCAGTAGTCCCAGGGTTAGCTATGGCTACACCTTC	CASSPRVSYGYTF
-	TRBJ2-3	-	TRBV6-2/TRBV6-3	TGCGCCAGCAGCCCGGCCCCGTATACGCAGTATTTT	CASSPAPYTQYF
TRBD1	TRBJ1-4	-	TRBV20-1	TGCAGTGCTGGGACAGGGGATGAAAAACTGTTTTTT	CSAGTGDEKLFF
-	TRBJ1-1	-	TRBV6-2/TRBV6-3	TGTGCCAGCAGTGGGAAACTCAGGGGAGCTGAAGCTTTCTTT	CASSGKLRGAEAFF
-	TRBJ2-3	-	TRBV29-1	TGCAGCCAGACAGGCTCTATCACAGATACGCAGTATTTT	CSQTGSITDTQYF
-	TRBJ2-7	-	TRBV20-1	TGCAGTGCTAGCCCAGTAATAACCTACGAGCAGTACTTC	CSASPVITYEQYF
TRBD2	TRBJ2-7	-	TRBV20-1	TGCAGTGCTTCGCGGGCTAGCGGGCCCCCCTACGAGCGGCAGTACTTC	CSASRASGPPYERQYF
-	TRBJ2-3	-	TRBV19	TGTGCCAGTAGTATGACACAGGACACAGATACGCAGTATTTT	CASSMTQDTDTQYF
-	TRBJ1-2	-	TRBV5-4	TGTGCCAGCAGCACAGCATCACAATCGGGTGGCTACACCTTC	CASSTASQSGGYTF
TRBD2	TRBJ2-3	-	TRBV11-3	TGTGCCAGCAGCTTAGGCCCTAGCGGCGCAGATACGCAGTATTTT	CASSLGPSGADTQYF
TRBD1	TRBJ1-2	-	TRBV19	TGTGCCAGTAGTACCGGACAGGGTTATGGCTACACCTTC	CASSTGQGYGYTF
-	TRBJ2-6	-	TRBV6-1	TGTGCCAGCAATGCCAGAGGGGATTACTCCTCTGGGGCCAACGTCCTGACTTTC	CASNARGDYSSGANVLTF
TRBD1	TRBJ1-1	-	TRBV19	TGTGCCACCACCACAGGGGGCCGGTTTGAAGCTTTCTTT	CATTTGGRFEAFF
TRBD2	TRBJ2-5	once	TRBV28	TGTGCCAGCATCGGGAGAGGGAGGGCCCGGGAGACCCAGTACTTC	CASIGRGRARETQYF
-	TRBJ2-3	-	TRBV12-3/TRBV12-4	TGTGCCAGCAGTCCCACCCCGGGGACGCGCAGTACGCAGTATTTT	CASSPTPGTRSTQYF
-	TRBJ2-2	-	TRBV27	TGTGCCAGCAGTGGACGGACACCGCGACCAAACACCGGGGAGCTGTTTTTT	CASSGRTPRPNTGELFF
TRBD1	TRBJ1-5	-	TRBV6-1	TGTGCCAGCAGTCCGCACAGGGGTTTAGGTCAGCCCCAGCATTTT	CASSPHRGLGQPQHF
-	TRBJ1-1	-	TRBV30	TGTGCCTGGAGTGTACAGAAACCCATGAACACTGAAGCTTTCTTT	CAWSVQKPMNTEAFF
-	TRBJ2-1	-	TRBV7-9	TGTGCCAGCAGCCTAGTCTACAATGAGCAGTTCTTC	CASSLVYNEQFF
TRBD1	TRBJ2-1	-	TRBV24-1	TGTGCCACCAGTGATTTTACCGGGACAGGGTACAATGAGCAGCTCTTC	CATSDFTGTGYNEQLF
TRBD1	TRBJ1-3	-	TRBV11-3	TGTGCCAGCAGCTTGGGGGACAGGGCCTCTGGAAACACCATATATTTT	CASSLGDRASGNTIYF
-	TRBJ1-6	few	TRBV27	TGTGCCAGCAGTTTAAGGTGGGGTAATTCACCCCTCCACTTT	CASSLRWGNSPLHF
TRBD1	TRBJ1-1	-	TRBV28	TGTGCCAGCACCCGGACAGGCGGTCGAGGGACTGAAGCTTTCTTT	CASTRTGGRGTEAFF
-	TRBJ2-6	-	TRBV7-9	TGTGCCAGCAGCCCCCAAGGCGGACTTGCGCCAGATTCCGGGGCCAACGTCCTGACTTTC	CASSPQGGLAPDSGANVLTF
-	TRBJ2-7	-	TRBV10-1	TGCGCCAGCCCAGGGCAGGGGCTCCCCGAGCAGTACTTC	CASPGQGLPEQYF
TRBD1	TRBJ2-7	-	TRBV27	TGTGCCAGCAGCCTACAGGGGGCAACCTACGAGCAGTACTTC	CASSLQGATYEQYF
-	TRBJ2-5	-	TRBV20-1	TGCAGTGCTAGAGGGGTATGGTCTGGGGCGGTTGGACAAGAGACCCAGTACTTC	CSARGVWSGAVGQETQYF
-	TRBJ2-5	-	TRBV20-1	TGCAGTGCTAGAGTTGGCGGCCAAGAGACCCAGTACTTC	CSARVGGQETQYF
TRBD2	TRBJ2-5	-	TRBV7-9	TGTGCCAGCAGCCTCAGAATGCCGGGGGGGTTCACACAAGAGACCCAGTACTTC	CASSLRMPGGFTQETQYF
-	TRBJ1-1	-	TRBV5-1	TGCGCCAGCAGAGAGGGAACGATAACACAGGTCCCTGAAGCTTTCTTT	CASREGTITQVPEAFF
-	TRBJ2-3	few	TRBV6-2/TRBV6-3	TGTGCCAGCAGTTACCATGCGGGGAACACAGATACGCAGTATTTT	CASSYHAGNTDTQYF
TRBD1	TRBJ1-2	few	TRBV6-2/TRBV6-3	TGTGCCAGCAGTCAATGGGACAGCACCTATGGCTACACCTTC	CASSQWDSTYGYTF
TRBD1	TRBJ2-5	few	TRBV7-6	TGTGCCAGCAGCCCCGGGACAGGGGGTCTGGAGACCCAGTACTTC	CASSPGTGGLETQYF
-	TRBJ2-6	-	TRBV7-8	TGTGCCAGCAGCCCAGGATTCGGTCTACGACTCCCCTCTGGGGCCAACGTCCTGACTTTC	CASSPGFGLRLPSGANVLTF
TRBD1	TRBJ1-5	-	TRBV6-5	TGTGCCAGCAGTTACGACAGGGGAAGGACTAGCAATCAGCCCCAGCATTTT	CASSYDRGRTSNQPQHF
TRBD2	TRBJ2-5	-	TRBV11-3	TGTGCCAGCAGCCTGTCTGCGGGGGAGACCCAAGAGACCCAGTACTTC	CASSLSAGETQETQYF
-	TRBJ1-2	-	TRBV6-1	TGTGCCAGCAGTGAAGCTGTCGGGACCGCGAACTATGGCTACACCTTC	CASSEAVGTANYGYTF
TRBD1	TRBJ1-2	few	TRBV6-2/TRBV6-3	TGTGCCAGCAGTGGACAGGGGTTTGGCTACACCTTC	CASSGQGFGYTF
TRBD1	TRBJ2-7	-	TRBV19	TGTGCCAGTAGTAGATCACAGGGGGAGAGCGAGCGGTACTTC	CASSRSQGESERYF
-	TRBJ1-5	few	TRBV19	TGTGCCAGTAGTATATCGCCTTCGGATCAGCCCCAGCATTTT	CASSISPSDQPQHF